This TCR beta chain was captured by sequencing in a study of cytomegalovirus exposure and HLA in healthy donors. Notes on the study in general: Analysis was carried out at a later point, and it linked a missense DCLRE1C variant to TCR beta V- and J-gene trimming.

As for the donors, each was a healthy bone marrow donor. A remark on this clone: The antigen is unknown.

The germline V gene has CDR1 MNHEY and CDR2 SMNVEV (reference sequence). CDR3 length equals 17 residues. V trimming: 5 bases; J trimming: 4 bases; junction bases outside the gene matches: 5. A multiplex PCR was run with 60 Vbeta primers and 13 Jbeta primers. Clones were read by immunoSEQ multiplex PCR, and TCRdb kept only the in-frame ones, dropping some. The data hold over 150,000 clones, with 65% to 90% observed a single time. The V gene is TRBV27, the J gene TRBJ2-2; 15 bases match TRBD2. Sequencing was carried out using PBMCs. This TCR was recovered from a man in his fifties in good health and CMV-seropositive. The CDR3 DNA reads TGTGCCAGCAGTGCTGGACTAGCGGGAGGGTTCACCGGGGAGCTGTTTTTT. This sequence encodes CASSAGLAGGFTGELFF.